This record looks at one TCR beta chain sequence and its context. Its matching antigen is unknown. TCRdb recomputed calls from the reads with MiXCR, one row per CDR3 protein. This table holds more than 75,000 distinct CDR3 sequences, 25% to 30% found once. The data were obtained in a study of T cell repertoires in cytomegalovirus infection. Study background: Indications of both CMV infection and matching HLA type were provided by public TCR beta signatures.

CDR1 is SNHLY, CDR2 FYNNEI, per germline. The germline V and J ends were trimmed by 6 bases and 8 bases, with 11 bases remaining between them. CDR3 length equals 12 residues. The material sequenced was CD8+ T cells from cultured PBMCs, taken from culture after CMV antigen stimulation. The chain couples TRBV2 to TRBJ2-1; D remains unclear. The clonotype comes from a human donor in good health (CMV status not recorded). Some clones in this sample may be carry-over from other donors' samples. In nucleotides, the CDR3 is TGTGCCAGCAGCTATGGGGTGGATGAGCAGTTCTTC. Residues: CASSYGVDEQFF.